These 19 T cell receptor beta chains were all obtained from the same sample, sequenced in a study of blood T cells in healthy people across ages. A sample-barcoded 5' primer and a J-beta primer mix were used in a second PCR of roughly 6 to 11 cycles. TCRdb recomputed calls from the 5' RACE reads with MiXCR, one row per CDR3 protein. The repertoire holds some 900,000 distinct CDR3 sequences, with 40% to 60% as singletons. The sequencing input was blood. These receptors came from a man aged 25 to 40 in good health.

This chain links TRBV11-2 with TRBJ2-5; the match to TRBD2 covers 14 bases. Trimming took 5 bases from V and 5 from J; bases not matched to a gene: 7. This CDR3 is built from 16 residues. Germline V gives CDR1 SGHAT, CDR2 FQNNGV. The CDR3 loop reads CASSATSGGAYETQYF. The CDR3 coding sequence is TGTGCCAGCAGCGCGACTAGCGGGGGGGCCTACGAGACCCAGTACTTC.

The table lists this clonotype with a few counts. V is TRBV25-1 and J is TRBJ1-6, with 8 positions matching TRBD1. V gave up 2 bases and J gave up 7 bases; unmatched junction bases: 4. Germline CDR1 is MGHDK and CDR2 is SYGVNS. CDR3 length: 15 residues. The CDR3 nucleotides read TGTGCCAGCAGTGAACTGGACAGGGCCAATTCACCCCTCCACTTT. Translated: CASSELDRANSPLHF.

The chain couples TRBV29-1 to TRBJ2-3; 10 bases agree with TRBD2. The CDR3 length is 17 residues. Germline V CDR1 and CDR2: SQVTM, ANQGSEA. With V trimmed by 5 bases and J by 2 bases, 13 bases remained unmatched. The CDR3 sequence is CSVPLGSSGGYTDTQYF. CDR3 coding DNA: TGCAGCGTTCCCCTGGGTTCTAGCGGGGGATACACAGATACGCAGTATTTT.

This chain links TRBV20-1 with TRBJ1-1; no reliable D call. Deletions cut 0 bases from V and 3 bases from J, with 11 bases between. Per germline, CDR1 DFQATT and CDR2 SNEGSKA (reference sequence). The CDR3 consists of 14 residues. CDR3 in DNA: TGCAGTGCTAGAGATCGATACGTTCACACTGAAGCTTTCTTT. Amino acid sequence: CSARDRYVHTEAFF.

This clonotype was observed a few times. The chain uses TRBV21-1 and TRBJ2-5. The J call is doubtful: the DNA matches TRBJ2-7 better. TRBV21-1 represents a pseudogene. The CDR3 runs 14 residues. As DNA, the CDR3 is TGTGCCAGCAGCAAAGTACAACGTACCTACGAGCAGTACTTC. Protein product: CASSKVQRTYEQYF.

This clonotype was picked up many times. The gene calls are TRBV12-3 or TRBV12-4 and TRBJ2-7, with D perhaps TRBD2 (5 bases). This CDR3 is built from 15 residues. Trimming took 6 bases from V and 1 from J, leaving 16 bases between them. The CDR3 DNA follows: TGTGCCAGCAGGAGAGAGGGTCACCGTTCCTACGAGCAGTACTTC. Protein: CASRREGHRSYEQYF.

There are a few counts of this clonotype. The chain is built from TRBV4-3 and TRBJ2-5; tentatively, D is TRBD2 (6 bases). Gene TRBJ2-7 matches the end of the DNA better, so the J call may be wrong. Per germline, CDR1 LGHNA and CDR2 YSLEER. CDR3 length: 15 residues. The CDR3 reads CASSQVLANYYEQYF. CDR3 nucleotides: TGCGCCAGCAGCCAAGTTCTAGCGAACTACTACGAGCAGTACTTC.

CDR3 bases: TGTGCCAGCTATACGGGGGAGCAGTACTTC. It translates to CASYTGEQYF. The chain couples TRBV21-1 to TRBJ2-5; whether TRBD1, the table's D call, matches the DNA was not checked. TRBV21-1 is termed a pseudogene. This CDR3 has 10 residues.

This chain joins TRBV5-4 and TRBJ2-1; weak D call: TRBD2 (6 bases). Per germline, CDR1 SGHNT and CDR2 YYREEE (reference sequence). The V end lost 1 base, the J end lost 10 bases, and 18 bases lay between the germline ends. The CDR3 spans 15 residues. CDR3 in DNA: TGTGCCAGCAGCTTGCGGGACTCCCGGTGGAGCGAGCAGTTCTTC. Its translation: CASSLRDSRWSEQFF.

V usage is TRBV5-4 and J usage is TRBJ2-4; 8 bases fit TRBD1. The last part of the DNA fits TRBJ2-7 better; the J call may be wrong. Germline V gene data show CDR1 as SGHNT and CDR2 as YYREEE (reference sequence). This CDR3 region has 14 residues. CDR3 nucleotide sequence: TGTGCCAGCAAAATTACAGGGGGTCCAGTCGAGCAGTACTTC. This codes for CASKITGGPVEQYF.

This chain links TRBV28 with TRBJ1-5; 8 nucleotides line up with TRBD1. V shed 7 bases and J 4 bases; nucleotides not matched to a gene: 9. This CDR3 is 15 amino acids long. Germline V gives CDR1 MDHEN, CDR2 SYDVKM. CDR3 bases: TGTGCCAGCACCACAGCCGGACAGGGAAATCAGCCCCAGCATTTT. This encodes CASTTAGQGNQPQHF.

This CDR3 reads CSSRDRDYEQYF. CDR3 sequence (DNA): TGCAGCTCCCGGGACAGGGATTACGAGCAGTACTTC. The gene calls are TRBV29-1 and TRBJ2-7; 9 nucleotides agree with TRBD1. Trimming took 8 bases from V and 4 from J; bases not matched to a gene: 6. CDR1 SQVTM and CDR2 ANQGSEA come from the germline V gene. The CDR3 consists of 12 residues.

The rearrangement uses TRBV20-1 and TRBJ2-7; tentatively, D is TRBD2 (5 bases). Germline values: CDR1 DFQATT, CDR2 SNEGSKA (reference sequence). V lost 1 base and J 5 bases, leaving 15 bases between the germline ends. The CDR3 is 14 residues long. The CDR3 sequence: CSARAVNERDEQYF. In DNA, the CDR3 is TGCAGTGCTAGAGCCGTAAACGAGAGGGACGAGCAGTACTTC.

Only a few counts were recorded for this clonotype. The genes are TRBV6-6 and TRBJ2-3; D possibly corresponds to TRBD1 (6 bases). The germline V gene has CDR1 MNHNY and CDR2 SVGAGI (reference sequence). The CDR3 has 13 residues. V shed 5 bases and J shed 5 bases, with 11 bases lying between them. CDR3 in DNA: TGTGCCAGCAGTACTACAGGGCTAGATACGCAGTATTTT. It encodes CASSTTGLDTQYF.

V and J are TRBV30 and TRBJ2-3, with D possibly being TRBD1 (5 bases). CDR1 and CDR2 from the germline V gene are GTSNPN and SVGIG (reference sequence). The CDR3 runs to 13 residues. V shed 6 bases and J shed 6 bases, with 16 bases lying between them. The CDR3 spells CACPRAGWDTQYF. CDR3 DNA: TGTGCCTGCCCCAGGGCAGGATGGGATACGCAGTATTTT.

The CDR3 spells CSANERGGPDEQFF. The DNA of the CDR3 is TGCAGTGCCAACGAGCGGGGGGGGCCCGATGAGCAGTTCTTC. The rearrangement joins TRBV20-1 to TRBJ2-1; 10 bases agree with TRBD2. Looked up from germline, CDR1 is DFQATT and CDR2 is SNEGSKA (reference sequence). V gave up 6 bases and J gave up 8 bases; unmatched junction bases: 10. The CDR3 covers 14 residues.

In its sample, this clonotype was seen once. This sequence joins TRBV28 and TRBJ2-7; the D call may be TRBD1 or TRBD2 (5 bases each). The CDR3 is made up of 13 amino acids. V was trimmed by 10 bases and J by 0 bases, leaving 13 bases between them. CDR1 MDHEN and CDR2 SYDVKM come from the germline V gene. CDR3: CAIRDGTSYEQYF. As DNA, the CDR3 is TGTGCCATCCGTGACGGGACCTCCTACGAGCAGTACTTC.

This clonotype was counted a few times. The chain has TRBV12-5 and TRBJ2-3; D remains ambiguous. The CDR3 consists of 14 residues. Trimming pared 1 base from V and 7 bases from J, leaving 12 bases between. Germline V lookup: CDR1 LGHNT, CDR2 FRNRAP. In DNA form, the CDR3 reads TGTGCTAGTGGTTTGGACATCCGTCCGAATACGCAGTATTTT. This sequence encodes CASGLDIRPNTQYF.

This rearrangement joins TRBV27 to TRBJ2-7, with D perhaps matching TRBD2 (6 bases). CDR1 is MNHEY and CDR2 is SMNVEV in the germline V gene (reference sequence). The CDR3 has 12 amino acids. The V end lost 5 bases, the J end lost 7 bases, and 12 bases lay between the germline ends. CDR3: CASSLGEDEQYF. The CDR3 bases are TGTGCCAGCAGTCTTGGGGAGGATGAGCAGTACTTC.